A selection of T cell receptor beta chains follows, all from one sample in a study of identical twins. MiXCR, applied by TCRdb to the 5' RACE reads, yields one record per CDR3 protein. The top ten hold 0.75% to 1% of the sample, which has roughly 700,000 distinct CDR3 sequences, over 8.5% seen once. This sample was also put to use in a study of yellow fever vaccine responses in identical twins.

Sequencing was performed on PBMCs. These receptors were obtained from a woman aged 18-29 years in good health. Each CDR3 is given with its conserved first and last residue. Fields, in order: D gene, J gene, clone size, V gene, CDR3 protein, CDR3 DNA. The D gene is left open where the match is weak. The size entry is marked missing in some rows and otherwise reads once, few, many or a size class.

.	TRBJ2-1	few	TRBV9	CASSVAGGGTHNEQFF	TGTGCCAGCAGCGTAGCCGGCGGGGGCACCCACAATGAGCAGTTCTTC
TRBD2	TRBJ2-1	.	TRBV6-2/TRBV6-3	CASSYSGLAGAFNNEQFF	TGTGCCAGCAGTTATTCCGGACTAGCGGGAGCGTTTAACAATGAGCAGTTCTTC
TRBD1	TRBJ2-3	.	TRBV29-1	CSGLRTGAVSLGSDMQYF	TGCAGCGGTTTACGGACAGGGGCTGTTAGTCTCGGATCAGATATGCAGTATTTT
.	TRBJ2-7	.	TRBV28	CASSSRGSEQYF	TGTGCCAGCAGTTCGCGGGGAAGCGAGCAGTACTTC
TRBD1	TRBJ1-5	.	TRBV7-2	CASSPRTGGDVNQPQHF	TGTGCCAGCAGCCCACGGACAGGGGGCGATGTTAATCAGCCCCAGCATTTT
.	TRBJ1-2	.	TRBV4-3	CASSQDGLGRYGYTF	TGCGCCAGCAGCCAAGATGGGTTGGGCAGGTATGGCTACACCTTC
.	TRBJ2-2	few	TRBV28	CASLVQTNTGELFF	TGTGCCAGCCTAGTGCAGACGAACACCGGGGAGCTGTTTTTT
.	TRBJ2-4	.	TRBV29-1	CSVANAENIQYF	TGCAGCGTTGCCAATGCAGAAAACATTCAGTACTTC
.	TRBJ2-3	many	TRBV5-1	CASSLTPRGGTDTQYF	TGCGCCAGCAGCTTGACCCCCCGGGGAGGCACAGATACGCAGTATTTT
TRBD1	TRBJ2-2	few	TRBV18	CASSPPTGVDTGELFF	TGTGCCAGCTCACCGCCGACAGGGGTAGACACCGGGGAGCTGTTTTTT
.	TRBJ2-3	many	TRBV4-3	CASSQDLASGTDTQYF	TGCGCCAGCAGCCAAGATCTGGCTAGCGGCACAGATACGCAGTATTTT
.	TRBJ2-2	.	TRBV11-2	CASSFGGPAGELFF	TGTGCCAGCAGCTTCGGGGGACCAGCCGGGGAGCTGTTTTTT
.	TRBJ2-5	.	TRBV29-1	CSVDGQFGETQYF	TGCAGCGTTGATGGTCAGTTCGGAGAGACCCAGTACTTC
.	TRBJ1-1	few	TRBV12-3/TRBV12-4	CASSSAMKTNTEAFF	TGTGCCAGCAGTTCAGCCATGAAGACGAACACTGAAGCTTTCTTT
.	TRBJ2-3	.	TRBV9	CASSVTSLGTDTQYF	TGTGCCAGCAGCGTGACTAGTCTGGGCACAGATACGCAGTATTTT
.	TRBJ2-7	.	TRBV11-3	CASSLDLYGEQYF	TGTGCCAGCAGCTTAGATTTGTACGGCGAGCAGTACTTC
TRBD1	TRBJ2-3	many	TRBV3-1	CASSRQGSFADTQYF	TGTGCCAGCAGCCGACAGGGCTCTTTCGCAGATACGCAGTATTTT
TRBD2	TRBJ2-3	many	TRBV7-2	CASSLAGTSGSDTQYF	TGTGCCAGCAGCTTAGCGGGGACTAGCGGGTCAGATACGCAGTATTTT
TRBD1	TRBJ2-3	few	TRBV9	CASSVGGQGADTQYF	TGTGCCAGCAGCGTAGGAGGACAGGGAGCAGATACGCAGTATTTT
.	TRBJ2-2	.	TRBV20-1	CSARPGRTGELFF	TGCAGTGCTAGGCCGGGAAGGACCGGGGAGCTGTTTTTT
.	TRBJ2-3	many	TRBV6-5	CASSYLGVGTDTQYF	TGTGCCAGCAGTTACTTGGGGGTGGGCACAGATACGCAGTATTTT
TRBD1	TRBJ1-5	many	TRBV5-1	CASSQGQENQPQHF	TGCGCCAGCAGCCAGGGACAGGAGAATCAGCCCCAGCATTTT
.	TRBJ2-5	many	TRBV27	CASSPTAYQETQYF	TGTGCCAGCAGTCCGACCGCGTACCAAGAGACCCAGTACTTC
.	TRBJ2-2	.	TRBV4-3	CASSQDWGPKSTGELFF	TGCGCCAGCAGCCAAGATTGGGGTCCCAAGAGCACCGGGGAGCTGTTTTTT
.	TRBJ2-1	many	TRBV3-1	CASSQERSVLIYNEQFF	TGTGCCAGCAGCCAAGAACGGTCAGTCCTAATCTACAATGAGCAGTTCTTC
.	TRBJ2-1	many	TRBV6-2/TRBV6-3	CASSYSKNIQGTEQFF	TGTGCCAGCAGTTACTCCAAGAATATACAGGGAACTGAGCAGTTCTTC